The present TCR beta chain was sequenced within a study of blood T cell repertoires in COVID-19. This CDR3 is 15 amino acids long. CDR1 is SGHKS, CDR2 YYEKEE, per germline (reference sequence). V was shortened by 2 bases and J by 0 bases, with 11 bases between the two germline ends. Some clones are missing from TCRdb's copy, which holds only in-frame ones; the method was immunoSEQ multiplex PCR. The table has tens of thousands of clones, roughly nine tenths seen once. The chain joins TRBV5-5 to TRBJ1-1; maybe TRBD1 (5 bases). The source is a man aged 45-60 years with COVID-19, enrolled during active disease. Sequenced input: peripheral blood. In DNA form, the CDR3 reads TGTGCCAGCAGCTTCGGCAGGGTCATGAACACTGAAGCTTTCTTT. This gives the protein CASSFGRVMNTEAFF.